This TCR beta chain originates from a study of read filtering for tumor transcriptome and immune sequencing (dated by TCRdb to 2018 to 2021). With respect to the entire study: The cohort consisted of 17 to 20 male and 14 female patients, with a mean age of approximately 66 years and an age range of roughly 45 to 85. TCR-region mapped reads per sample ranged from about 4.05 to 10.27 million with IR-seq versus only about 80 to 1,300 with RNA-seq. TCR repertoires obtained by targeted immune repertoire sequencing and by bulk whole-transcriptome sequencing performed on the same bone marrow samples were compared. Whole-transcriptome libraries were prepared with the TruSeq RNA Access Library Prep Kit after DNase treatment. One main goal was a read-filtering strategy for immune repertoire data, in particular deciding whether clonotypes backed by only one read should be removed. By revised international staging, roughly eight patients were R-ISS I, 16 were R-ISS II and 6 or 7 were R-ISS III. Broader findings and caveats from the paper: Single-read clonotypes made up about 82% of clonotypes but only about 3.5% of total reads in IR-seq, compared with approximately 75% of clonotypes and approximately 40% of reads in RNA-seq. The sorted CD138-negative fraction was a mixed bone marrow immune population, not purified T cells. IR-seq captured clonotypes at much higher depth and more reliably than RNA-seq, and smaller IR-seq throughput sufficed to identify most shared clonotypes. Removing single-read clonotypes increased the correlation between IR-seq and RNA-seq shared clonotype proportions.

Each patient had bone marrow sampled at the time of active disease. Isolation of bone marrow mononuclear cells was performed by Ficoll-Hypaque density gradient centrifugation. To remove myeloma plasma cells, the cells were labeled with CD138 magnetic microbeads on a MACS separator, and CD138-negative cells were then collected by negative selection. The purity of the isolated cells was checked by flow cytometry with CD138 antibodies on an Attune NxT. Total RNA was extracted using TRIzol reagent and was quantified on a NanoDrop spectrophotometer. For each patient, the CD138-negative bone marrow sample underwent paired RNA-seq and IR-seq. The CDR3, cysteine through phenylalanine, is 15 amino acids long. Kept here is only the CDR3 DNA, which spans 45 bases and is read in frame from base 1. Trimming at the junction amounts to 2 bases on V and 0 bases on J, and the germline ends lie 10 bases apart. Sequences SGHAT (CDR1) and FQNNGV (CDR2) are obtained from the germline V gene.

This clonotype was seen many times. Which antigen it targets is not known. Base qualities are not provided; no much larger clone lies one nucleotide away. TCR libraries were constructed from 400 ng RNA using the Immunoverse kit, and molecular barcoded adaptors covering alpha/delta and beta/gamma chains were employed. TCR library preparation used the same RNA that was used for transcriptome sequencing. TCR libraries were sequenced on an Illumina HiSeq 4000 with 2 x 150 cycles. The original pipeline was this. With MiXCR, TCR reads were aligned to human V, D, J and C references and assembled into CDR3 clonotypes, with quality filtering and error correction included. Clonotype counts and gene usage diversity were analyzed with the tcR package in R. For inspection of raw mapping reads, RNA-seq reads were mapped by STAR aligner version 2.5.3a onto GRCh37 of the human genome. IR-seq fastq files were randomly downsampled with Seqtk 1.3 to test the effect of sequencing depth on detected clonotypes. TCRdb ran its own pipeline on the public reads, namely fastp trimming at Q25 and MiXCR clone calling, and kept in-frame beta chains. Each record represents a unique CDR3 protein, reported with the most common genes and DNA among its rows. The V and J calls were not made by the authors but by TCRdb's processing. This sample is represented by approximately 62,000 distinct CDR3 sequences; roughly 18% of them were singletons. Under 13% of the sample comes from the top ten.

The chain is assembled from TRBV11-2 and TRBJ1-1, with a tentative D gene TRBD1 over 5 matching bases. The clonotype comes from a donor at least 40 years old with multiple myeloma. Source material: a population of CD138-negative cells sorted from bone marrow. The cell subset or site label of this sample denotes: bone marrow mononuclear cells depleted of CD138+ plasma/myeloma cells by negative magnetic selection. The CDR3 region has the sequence CASSLRGSLNTEAFF. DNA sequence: TGTGCCAGCAGCTTACGGGGCAGTTTGAACACTGAAGCTTTCTTT. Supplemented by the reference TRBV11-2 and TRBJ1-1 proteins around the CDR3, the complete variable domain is EAGVAQSPRYKIIEKRQSVAFWCNPISGHATLYWYQQILGQGPKLLIQFQNNGVVDDSQLPKDRFSAERLKGVDSTLKIQPAKLEDSAVYLCASSLRGSLNTEAFFGQGTRLTVV.